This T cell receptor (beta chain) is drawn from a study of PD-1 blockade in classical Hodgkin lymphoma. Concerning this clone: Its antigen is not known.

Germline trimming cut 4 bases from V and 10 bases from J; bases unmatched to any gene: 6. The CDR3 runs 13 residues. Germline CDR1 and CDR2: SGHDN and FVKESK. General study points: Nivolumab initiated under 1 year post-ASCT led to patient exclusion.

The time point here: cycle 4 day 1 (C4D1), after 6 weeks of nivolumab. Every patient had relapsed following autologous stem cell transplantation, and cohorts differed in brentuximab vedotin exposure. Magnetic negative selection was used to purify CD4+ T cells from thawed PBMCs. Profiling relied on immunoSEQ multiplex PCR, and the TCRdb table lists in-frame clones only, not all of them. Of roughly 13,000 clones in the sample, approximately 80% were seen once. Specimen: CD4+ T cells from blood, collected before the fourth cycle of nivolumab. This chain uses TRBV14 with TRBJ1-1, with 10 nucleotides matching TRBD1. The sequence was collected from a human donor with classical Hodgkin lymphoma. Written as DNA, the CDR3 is TGTGCCAGCAGCCCCTCTCGGGACAGGGGAGCTTTCTTT. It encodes CASSPSRDRGAFF.